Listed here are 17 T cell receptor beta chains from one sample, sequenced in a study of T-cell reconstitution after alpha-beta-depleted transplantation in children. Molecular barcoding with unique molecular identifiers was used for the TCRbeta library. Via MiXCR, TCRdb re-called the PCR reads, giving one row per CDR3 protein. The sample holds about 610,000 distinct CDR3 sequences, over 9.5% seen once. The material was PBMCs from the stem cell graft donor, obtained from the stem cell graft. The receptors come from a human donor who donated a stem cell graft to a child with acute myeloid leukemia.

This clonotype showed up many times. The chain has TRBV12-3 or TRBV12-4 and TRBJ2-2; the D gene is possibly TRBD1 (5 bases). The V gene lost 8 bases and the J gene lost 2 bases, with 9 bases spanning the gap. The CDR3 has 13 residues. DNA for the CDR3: TGTGCCAGCGTTCAGGGAAACACCGGGGAGCTGTTTTTT. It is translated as CASVQGNTGELFF.

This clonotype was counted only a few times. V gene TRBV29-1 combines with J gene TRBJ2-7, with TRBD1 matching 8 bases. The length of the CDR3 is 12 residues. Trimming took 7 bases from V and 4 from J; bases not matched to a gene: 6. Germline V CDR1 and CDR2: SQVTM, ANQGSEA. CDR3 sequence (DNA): TGCAGCGCCCAGGGGGCGCTTTACGAGCAGTACTTC. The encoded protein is CSAQGALYEQYF.

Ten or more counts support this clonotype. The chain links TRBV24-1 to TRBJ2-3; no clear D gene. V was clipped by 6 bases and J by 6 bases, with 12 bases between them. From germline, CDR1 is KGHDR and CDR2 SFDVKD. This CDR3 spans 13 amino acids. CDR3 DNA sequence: TGTGCCACCAGTAAGGGTAACGAGGATACGCAGTATTTT. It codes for CATSKGNEDTQYF.

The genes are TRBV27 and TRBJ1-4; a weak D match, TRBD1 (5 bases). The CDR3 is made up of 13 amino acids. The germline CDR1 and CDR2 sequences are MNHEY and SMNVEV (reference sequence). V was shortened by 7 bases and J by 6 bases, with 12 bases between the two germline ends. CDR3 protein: CASKEGGDEKLFF. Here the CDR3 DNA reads TGTGCCAGCAAGGAGGGAGGGGATGAAAAACTGTTTTTT.

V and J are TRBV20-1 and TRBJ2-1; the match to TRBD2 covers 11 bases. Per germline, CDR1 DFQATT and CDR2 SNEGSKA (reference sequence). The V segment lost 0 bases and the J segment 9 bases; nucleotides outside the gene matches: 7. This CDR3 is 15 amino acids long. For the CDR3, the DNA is TGCAGTGCTAGAGATGCTAGCGGGAGGAGAGGTGAGCAGTTCTTC. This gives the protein CSARDASGRRGEQFF.

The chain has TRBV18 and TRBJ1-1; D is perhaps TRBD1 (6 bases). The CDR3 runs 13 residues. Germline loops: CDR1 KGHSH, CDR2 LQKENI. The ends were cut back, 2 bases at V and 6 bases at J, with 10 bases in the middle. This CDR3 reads CASSPGGSAEAFF. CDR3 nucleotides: TGTGCCAGCTCACCAGGGGGCTCGGCTGAAGCTTTCTTT.

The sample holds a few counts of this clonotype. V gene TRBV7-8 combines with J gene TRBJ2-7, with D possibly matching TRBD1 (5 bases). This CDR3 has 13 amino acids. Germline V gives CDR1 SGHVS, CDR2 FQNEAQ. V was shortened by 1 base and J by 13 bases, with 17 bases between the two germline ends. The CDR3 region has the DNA TGTGCCAGCAGCTTAGATCGGCAGGGTCGACACTACTTC. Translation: CASSLDRQGRHYF.

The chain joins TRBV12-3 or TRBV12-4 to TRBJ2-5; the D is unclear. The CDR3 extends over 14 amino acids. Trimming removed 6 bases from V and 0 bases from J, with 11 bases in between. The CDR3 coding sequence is TGTGCCAGCAGCTATGGTGAGGACCAAGAGACCCAGTACTTC. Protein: CASSYGEDQETQYF.

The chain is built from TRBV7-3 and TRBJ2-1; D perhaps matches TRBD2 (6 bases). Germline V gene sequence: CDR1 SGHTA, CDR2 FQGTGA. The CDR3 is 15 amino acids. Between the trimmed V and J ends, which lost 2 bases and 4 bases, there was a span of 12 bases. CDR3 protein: CASSLSSGQYNEQFF. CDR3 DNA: TGTGCCAGCAGCTTATCGAGCGGGCAGTACAATGAGCAGTTCTTC.

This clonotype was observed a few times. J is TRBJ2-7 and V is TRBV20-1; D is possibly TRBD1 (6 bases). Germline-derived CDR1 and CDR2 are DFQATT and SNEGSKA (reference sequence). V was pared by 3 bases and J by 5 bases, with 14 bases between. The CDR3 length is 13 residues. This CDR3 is CSASVPGDHEQYF. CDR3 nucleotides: TGCAGTGCTAGTGTTCCAGGGGACCACGAGCAGTACTTC.

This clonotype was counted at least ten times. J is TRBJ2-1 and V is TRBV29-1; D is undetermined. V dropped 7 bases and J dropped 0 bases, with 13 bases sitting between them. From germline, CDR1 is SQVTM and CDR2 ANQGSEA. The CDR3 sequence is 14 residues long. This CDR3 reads CSAPDPASYNEQFF. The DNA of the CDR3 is TGCAGCGCCCCGGATCCGGCCTCCTACAATGAGCAGTTCTTC.

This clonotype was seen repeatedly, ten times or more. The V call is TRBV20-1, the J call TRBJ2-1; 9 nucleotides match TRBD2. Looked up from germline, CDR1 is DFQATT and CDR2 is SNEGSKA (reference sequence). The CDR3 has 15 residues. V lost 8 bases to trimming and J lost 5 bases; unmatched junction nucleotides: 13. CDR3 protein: CSHRPSSGADNEQFF. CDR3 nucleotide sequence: TGCAGTCATCGACCCTCTAGCGGGGCTGACAATGAGCAGTTCTTC.

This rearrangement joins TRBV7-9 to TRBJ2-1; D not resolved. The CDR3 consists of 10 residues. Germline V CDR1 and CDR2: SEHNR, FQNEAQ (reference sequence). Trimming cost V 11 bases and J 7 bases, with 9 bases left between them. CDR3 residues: CAAGGNEQFF. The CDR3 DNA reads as TGTGCCGCCGGCGGAAATGAGCAGTTCTTC.

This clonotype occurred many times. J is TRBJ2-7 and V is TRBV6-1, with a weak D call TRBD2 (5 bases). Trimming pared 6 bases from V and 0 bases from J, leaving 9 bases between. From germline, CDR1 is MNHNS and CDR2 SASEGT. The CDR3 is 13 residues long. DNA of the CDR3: TGTGCCAGCAGGAGCGGCCTCTCCTACGAGCAGTACTTC. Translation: CASRSGLSYEQYF.

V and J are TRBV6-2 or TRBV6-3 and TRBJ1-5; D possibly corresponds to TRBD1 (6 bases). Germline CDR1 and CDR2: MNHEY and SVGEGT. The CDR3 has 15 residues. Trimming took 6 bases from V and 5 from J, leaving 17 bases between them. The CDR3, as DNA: TGTGCCAGCAGGTCCTACCGGGACACCTATCAGCCCCAGCATTTT. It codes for CASRSYRDTYQPQHF.

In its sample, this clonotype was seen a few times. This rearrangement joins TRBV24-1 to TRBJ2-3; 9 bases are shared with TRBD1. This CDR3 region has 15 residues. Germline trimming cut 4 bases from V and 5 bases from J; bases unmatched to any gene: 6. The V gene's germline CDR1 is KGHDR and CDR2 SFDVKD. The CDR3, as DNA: TGTGCCACCAGTGAAGCCGGGACAGGGAAAGATACGCAGTATTTT. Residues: CATSEAGTGKDTQYF.

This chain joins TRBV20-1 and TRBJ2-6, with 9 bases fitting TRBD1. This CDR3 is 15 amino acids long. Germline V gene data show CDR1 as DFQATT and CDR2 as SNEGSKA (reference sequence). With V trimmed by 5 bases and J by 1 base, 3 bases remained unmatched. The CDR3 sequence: CSADRGGSGANVLTF. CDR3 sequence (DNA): TGCAGTGCTGACAGGGGGGGGTCTGGGGCCAACGTCCTGACTTTC.